Presented here are 9 T cell receptor beta chains from one specimen sequenced in a study of PD-1 blockade in mismatch repair-deficient tumors. Produced via immunoSEQ multiplex PCR; TCRdb's table is partial and in-frame only. The sample has under 95,000 clones, approximately 84% seen once. Source: peripheral blood, taken 12 weeks after starting pembrolizumab. The receptor source for this set is an adult with mismatch repair-deficient cancer.

V gene TRBV12-5 combines with J gene TRBJ1-3; D is undetermined. The germline V gene has CDR1 LGHNT and CDR2 FRNRAP. The CDR3 is 12 residues long. Trimming took off 8 bases at V and 16 bases at J, with 21 bases between the two ends. This chain's CDR3 is CASSFWKQEPYF. CDR3 coding DNA: TGTGCTAGTAGCTTCTGGAAACAAGAGCCCTATTTT.

The rearrangement uses TRBV27 and TRBJ1-2; the D gene is possibly TRBD1 (6 bases). V lost 2 bases to trimming and J lost 7 bases, with 11 bases between them. Germline CDR1 and CDR2: MNHEY and SMNVEV (reference sequence). CDR3 length: 13 residues. CDR3 DNA: TGTGCCAGCAGTTTACGGGGGGGCGGTGGCTACACCTTC. Its translation: CASSLRGGGGYTF.

This chain uses TRBV18 with TRBJ2-1; TRBD1 agrees at 8 bases. The CDR3 loop spans 16 amino acids. Germline lookup yields CDR1 KGHSH and CDR2 LQKENI. V was pared by 2 bases and J by 1 base, with 4 bases of the junction left unmatched. CDR3 sequence reads: CASSPYGTGSYNEQFF. Written as DNA, the CDR3 is TGTGCCAGCTCACCATACGGGACAGGTTCCTACAATGAGCAGTTCTTC. The full variable domain, in which reference TRBV18 and TRBJ2-1 provide the parts outside the CDR3, is NAGVMQNPRHLVRRRGQEARLRCSPMKGHSHVYWYRQLPEEGLKFMVYLQKENIIDESGMPKERFSAEFPKEGPSILRIQQVVRGDSAAYFCASSPYGTGSYNEQFFGPGTRLTVL.

This chain connects TRBV11-3 to TRBJ2-1; 8 bases align to TRBD2. The CDR3 length is 14 residues. The V segment lost 1 base and the J segment 6 bases; nucleotides outside the gene matches: 2. The germline V gene has CDR1 SGHNT and CDR2 YENEEA. The CDR3: CASSLGREANEQFF. The CDR3 bases are TGTGCCAGCAGCTTAGGGCGGGAGGCCAATGAGCAGTTCTTC.

The genes are TRBV5-4 and TRBJ2-3, with 8 bases matching TRBD2. V gave up 3 bases and J gave up 2 bases; unmatched junction bases: 8. CDR3 size: 16 residues. The germline V gene encodes CDR1 SGHNT and CDR2 YYREEE (reference sequence). CDR3 residues: CASSSMTSAYTDTQYF. The DNA of the CDR3 is TGTGCCAGCAGCTCGATGACTAGCGCCTACACAGATACGCAGTATTTT.

The rearrangement uses TRBV5-1 and TRBJ2-7; D remains unclear. The CDR3 totals 17 residues. Germline CDR1 is SGHRS and CDR2 is YFSETQ. V was clipped by 0 bases and J by 0 bases, with 16 bases between them. The CDR3 loop reads CASSLGPGWGSSYEQYF. CDR3 bases: TGCGCCAGCAGCTTGGGACCAGGTTGGGGAAGCTCCTACGAGCAGTACTTC. The complete variable domain, with remaining parts taken from reference TRBV5-1 and TRBJ2-7, reads KAGVTQTPRYLIKTRGQQVTLSCSPISGHRSVSWYQQTPGQGLQFLFEYFSETQRNKGNFPGRFSGRQFSNSRSEMNVSTLELGDSALYLCASSLGPGWGSSYEQYFGPGTRLTVT.

This clone was seen a handful of times. J is TRBJ2-3 and V is TRBV5-8, with D possibly being TRBD1 (5 bases). The V end lost 5 bases, the J end lost 5 bases, and 9 bases lay between the germline ends. The CDR3 extends over 12 amino acids. CDR1 is SGHTS, CDR2 YDEGEE, per germline. The CDR3 protein is CASSPRGDTQYF. The CDR3 DNA sequence: TGTGCCAGCAGTCCTAGGGGAGATACGCAGTATTTT.

This clone has more than one count but fewer than ten. The chain couples TRBV4-3 to TRBJ1-4, with a possible D match to TRBD1 (6 bases). The CDR3 is 13 residues long. Germline CDR1 is LGHNA and CDR2 is YSLEER. The V gene lost 3 bases and the J gene lost 10 bases, with 12 bases spanning the gap. The CDR3 protein is CASSQAQGRKLFF. CDR3 nucleotide sequence: TGCGCCAGCAGCCAGGCCCAGGGGAGAAAACTGTTTTTT.

The V call is TRBV19, the J call TRBJ1-2; the D is unclear. The germline gives CDR1 LNHDA, CDR2 SQIVND (reference sequence). With 8 bases removed from V and 3 bases from J, the gap between germline ends came to 13 bases. The CDR3 loop spans 13 amino acids. In nucleotides, the CDR3 is TGTGCCAGTTCGCGGAGGGAGGACTATGGCTACACCTTC. It yields the protein CASSRREDYGYTF.